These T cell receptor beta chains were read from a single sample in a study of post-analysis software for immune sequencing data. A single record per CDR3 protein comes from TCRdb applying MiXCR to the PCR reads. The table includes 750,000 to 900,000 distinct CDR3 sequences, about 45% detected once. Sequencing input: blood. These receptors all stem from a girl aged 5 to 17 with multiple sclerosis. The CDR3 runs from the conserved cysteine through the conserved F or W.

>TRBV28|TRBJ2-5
CASSSPGLAEETQYF
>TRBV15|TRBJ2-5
CATLRTPQETQYF
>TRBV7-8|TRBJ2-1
CASSLNTDEQFF
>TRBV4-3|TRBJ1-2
CASSQDGSSDHNYGYTF
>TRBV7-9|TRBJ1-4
CASCPSANEKLFF
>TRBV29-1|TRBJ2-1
CSVVKAFNEQFF
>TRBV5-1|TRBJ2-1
CASSLDYNEQFF
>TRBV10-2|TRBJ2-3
CASSEPGLAGTDTQYF
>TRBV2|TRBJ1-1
CASSEEGDVLNTEAFF
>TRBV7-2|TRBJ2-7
CASSLVAGLDISEQYF
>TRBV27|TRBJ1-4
CASSLSGAAGEKLFF
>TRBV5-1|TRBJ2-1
CASSPGTSAISYNEQFF
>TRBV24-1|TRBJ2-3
CATSASRQGRDTQYF
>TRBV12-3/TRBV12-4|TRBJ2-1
CASSPRTSGSPYNEQFF
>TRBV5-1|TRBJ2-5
CASSLVTSGTGEQYF
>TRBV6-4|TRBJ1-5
CASSDSKKKGQPQHF
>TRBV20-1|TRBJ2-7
CSATLAGEAASYEQYF
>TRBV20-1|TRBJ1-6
CSAQLFSDNSPLHF
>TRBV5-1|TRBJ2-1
CASSFGGIQAEQFF
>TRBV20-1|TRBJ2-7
CSAISRAGRATNEQYF
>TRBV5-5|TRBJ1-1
CASSHGGGLTFF
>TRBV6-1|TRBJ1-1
CASSEWGDTEAFF
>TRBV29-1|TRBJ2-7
CSVEDRGSGLHYEQYF
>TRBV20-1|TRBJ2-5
CSATRAEGEETQYF
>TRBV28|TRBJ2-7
CASSRAPGQGAYEQYF
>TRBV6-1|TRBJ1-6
CASSDLAQWALNSPLHF
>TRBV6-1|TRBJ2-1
CASSDGSWTSGRNEQFF
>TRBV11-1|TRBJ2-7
CASSVIAGGPREQYF
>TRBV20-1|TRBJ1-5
CSARDLWGRKDNQPQHF
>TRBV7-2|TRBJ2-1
CASSLAGGGDEQFF
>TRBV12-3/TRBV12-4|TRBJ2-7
CASSTGDNYEQYF